This T cell receptor beta chain was recorded in a study of T cell responses to AZD1222 COVID-19 vaccine. V dropped 6 bases and J dropped 10 bases, with 13 bases sitting between them. Looked up from germline, CDR1 is MNHNY and CDR2 is SVGAGI (reference sequence). This CDR3 is built from 13 residues. The assay was immunoSEQ multiplex PCR, and TCRdb's table has in-frame clones only and misses some. Altogether roughly 110,000 clones are present, roughly nine tenths being singletons, with the ten largest covering under 5.5%. Regarding this clone: Its matching antigen is unknown.

Study-wide findings and caveats: There were mostly white British donors and more females than males, and clonal diversity was possibly underestimated. At baseline, just 5 or 6 AZD1222 recipients tested seropositive. Elevations in Spike-specific TCR breadth and depth followed administration of two AZD1222 doses.

The rearrangement links TRBV6-6 to TRBJ1-6, with D uncertain. This receptor was taken from an adult in good health. The material was peripheral blood, obtained on day 0 of AZD1222 vaccination. CDR3 DNA: TGTGCCAGCAGCGATCCACCAAGATCACCCCTCCACTTT. It encodes CASSDPPRSPLHF.